This T cell receptor (beta chain) was identified during a study of cytomegalovirus exposure and HLA in healthy donors. Generated by immunoSEQ multiplex PCR, the TCRdb table keeps only in-frame clones and is missing some. This repertoire shows about 140,000 clones, about 91% found once; its top ten account for 7.5% to 8.5%. Study results and limitations: According to a subsequent analysis, TCR clusters from the first cohort were inclined to appear together in the roughly 120 validation repertoires. CMV antigen specificity of three CMV-associated chains was confirmed in vitro.

Regarding this clone: Its antigen is not known.

The sequencing sample was made of PBMCs. The receptor was isolated from a young woman in good health and CMV-seropositive.

The CDR3 here is CASSKTVPSYEQYF. The CDR3 DNA sequence: TGTGCCAGCAGTAAAACGGTACCTTCCTACGAGCAGTACTTC. V is TRBV5-8 and J is TRBJ2-7, with D uncertain. This CDR3 comprises 14 residues. Trimming took 5 bases from V and 1 from J, leaving 13 bases between them. The germline gives CDR1 SGHTS, CDR2 YDEGEE.